Listed below are T cell receptor beta chains from one sample, sequenced in a study of T-cell memory formation after mild COVID-19. TCRdb reanalysed the 5' RACE reads using MiXCR and keeps one entry per CDR3 protein. This table holds about 200,000 distinct CDR3 sequences, over 7.5% found once. What was sequenced was PBMCs or a T cell subset sorted from them (not recorded which). Source of these receptors: a man in his late teens or twenties who had mild COVID-19 (a few samples of this study predate the infection). Cell type and time point are not known. The CDR3 runs from the conserved cysteine through the conserved F or W. The order of the fields is V gene, D gene, J gene, clone size, CDR3 protein, CDR3 DNA. The D gene is left open where the match is weak. The listing skips clone size in some rows; elsewhere it reads once, few, many or a size class.

V gene: TRBV5-1; D gene: -; J gene: TRBJ2-3; clone size: -; CDR3 protein: CASSLGSASTDTQYF; CDR3 DNA: TGCGCCAGCAGCTTGGGGAGCGCTAGCACAGATACGCAGTATTTT
V gene: TRBV4-3; D gene: -; J gene: TRBJ2-3; clone size: few; CDR3 protein: CASSQVTETDTQYF; CDR3 DNA: TGCGCCAGCAGCCAAGTAACAGAAACAGATACGCAGTATTTT
V gene: TRBV5-1; D gene: TRBD2; J gene: TRBJ2-3; clone size: -; CDR3 protein: CASSLGGGAREVDTQYF; CDR3 DNA: TGCGCCAGCAGCTTGGGAGGCGGGGCCCGGGAGGTAGATACGCAGTATTTT
V gene: TRBV4-1; D gene: TRBD1; J gene: TRBJ1-6; clone size: few; CDR3 protein: CASSPGTGNRSPLHF; CDR3 DNA: TGCGCCAGCAGCCCAGGGACAGGGAATAGGTCACCCCTCCACTTT
V gene: TRBV20-1; D gene: TRBD1; J gene: TRBJ2-7; clone size: few; CDR3 protein: CSVGDRSYEQYF; CDR3 DNA: TGCAGTGTAGGGGACAGAAGTTACGAGCAGTACTTC
V gene: TRBV6-5; D gene: -; J gene: TRBJ2-3; clone size: many; CDR3 protein: CASSPTLGDTQYF; CDR3 DNA: TGTGCCAGCAGCCCGACTCTAGGGGATACGCAGTATTTT
V gene: TRBV20-1; D gene: -; J gene: TRBJ1-6; clone size: -; CDR3 protein: CSAGHPSPLHF; CDR3 DNA: TGCAGTGCTGGCCACCCTTCACCCCTCCACTTT
V gene: TRBV5-1; D gene: -; J gene: TRBJ2-2; clone size: -; CDR3 protein: CASSPDSNTGELFF; CDR3 DNA: TGCGCCAGCAGCCCAGACAGCAACACCGGGGAGCTGTTTTTT
V gene: TRBV5-1; D gene: -; J gene: TRBJ1-5; clone size: -; CDR3 protein: CASSPGLIGFQNQPQHF; CDR3 DNA: TGCGCCAGCAGCCCCGGTCTAATTGGGTTCCAGAATCAGCCCCAGCATTTT
V gene: TRBV6-2/TRBV6-3; D gene: -; J gene: TRBJ2-7; clone size: few; CDR3 protein: CASSYRPGHGGDEQYF; CDR3 DNA: TGTGCCAGCAGTTACCGCCCGGGACACGGAGGTGATGAGCAGTACTTC
V gene: TRBV7-2; D gene: TRBD1; J gene: TRBJ1-5; clone size: -; CDR3 protein: CASSFRRGQGGQPQHF; CDR3 DNA: TGTGCCAGCAGCTTCCGTCGTGGACAGGGTGGCCAGCCCCAGCATTTT
V gene: TRBV11-2; D gene: TRBD1; J gene: TRBJ2-4; clone size: many; CDR3 protein: CASSFDRVSTKNIQYF; CDR3 DNA: TGTGCCAGCAGCTTTGACAGGGTTTCGACCAAAAACATTCAGTACTTC
V gene: TRBV4-1; D gene: TRBD2; J gene: TRBJ2-4; clone size: -; CDR3 protein: CASSQGELAGGKNIQYF; CDR3 DNA: TGCGCCAGCAGCCAAGGGGAACTAGCGGGAGGAAAAAACATTCAGTACTTC
V gene: TRBV5-1; D gene: -; J gene: TRBJ2-3; clone size: -; CDR3 protein: CASSLAPPLTDTQYF; CDR3 DNA: TGCGCCAGCAGCTTGGCTCCCCCACTGACAGATACGCAGTATTTT
V gene: TRBV5-1; D gene: TRBD1; J gene: TRBJ2-5; clone size: -; CDR3 protein: CASRPGQGKETQYF; CDR3 DNA: TGCGCCAGCAGACCTGGACAGGGAAAAGAGACCCAGTACTTC
V gene: TRBV7-9; D gene: TRBD1; J gene: TRBJ1-3; clone size: -; CDR3 protein: CASSAGQGYGNTIYF; CDR3 DNA: TGTGCCAGCAGCGCGGGACAGGGGTACGGAAACACCATATATTTT
V gene: TRBV4-2; D gene: -; J gene: TRBJ1-2; clone size: -; CDR3 protein: CASSQDRQDYGYTF; CDR3 DNA: TGTGCCAGCAGCCAAGACCGGCAGGACTATGGCTACACCTTC
V gene: TRBV5-5; D gene: -; J gene: TRBJ1-1; clone size: few; CDR3 protein: CASSFTETEAFF; CDR3 DNA: TGTGCCAGCAGCTTTACTGAAACTGAAGCTTTCTTT
V gene: TRBV29-1; D gene: -; J gene: TRBJ2-5; clone size: many; CDR3 protein: CSAPGETQYF; CDR3 DNA: TGCAGCGCCCCCGGAGAGACCCAGTACTTC
V gene: TRBV6-5; D gene: -; J gene: TRBJ1-6; clone size: few; CDR3 protein: CASSYSVNEGSPLHF; CDR3 DNA: TGTGCCAGCAGTTACTCCGTCAACGAAGGTTCACCCCTCCACTTT
V gene: TRBV18; D gene: TRBD2; J gene: TRBJ2-1; clone size: many; CDR3 protein: CASSPASGGAGIEQFF; CDR3 DNA: TGTGCCAGCTCACCAGCTAGCGGGGGGGCCGGTATTGAGCAGTTCTTC
V gene: TRBV3-1; D gene: TRBD2; J gene: TRBJ2-5; clone size: few; CDR3 protein: CASSQMGLAGGQETQYF; CDR3 DNA: TGTGCCAGCAGCCAAATGGGACTAGCGGGGGGCCAAGAGACCCAGTACTTC
V gene: TRBV2; D gene: -; J gene: TRBJ1-4; clone size: few; CDR3 protein: CASSSDFEKLFF; CDR3 DNA: TGTGCCAGCTCGTCAGACTTTGAAAAACTGTTTTTT
V gene: TRBV27; D gene: TRBD1; J gene: TRBJ2-1; clone size: -; CDR3 protein: CASSSINRGVNEQFF; CDR3 DNA: TGTGCCAGCAGTTCCATCAACAGGGGGGTCAATGAGCAGTTCTTC
V gene: TRBV7-2; D gene: -; J gene: TRBJ1-6; clone size: few; CDR3 protein: CASSAMRGGSPLHF; CDR3 DNA: TGTGCCAGCAGCGCCATGAGGGGGGGTTCACCCCTCCACTTT
V gene: TRBV19; D gene: -; J gene: TRBJ1-1; clone size: -; CDR3 protein: CASSIVTQNTEAFF; CDR3 DNA: TGTGCCAGTAGTATTGTGACACAAAACACTGAAGCTTTCTTT
V gene: TRBV7-2; D gene: TRBD2; J gene: TRBJ2-5; clone size: many; CDR3 protein: CASSLVGGGARETQYF; CDR3 DNA: TGTGCCAGCAGCTTAGTAGGCGGGGGGGCCCGTGAGACCCAGTACTTC
V gene: TRBV12-3/TRBV12-4; D gene: -; J gene: TRBJ2-1; clone size: many; CDR3 protein: CASSLGRPGSYNEQFF; CDR3 DNA: TGTGCCAGCAGTTTAGGACGACCCGGCTCCTACAATGAGCAGTTCTTC
V gene: TRBV7-2; D gene: TRBD2; J gene: TRBJ2-1; clone size: many; CDR3 protein: CASSLQAGAYNEQFF; CDR3 DNA: TGTGCCAGCAGCTTACAAGCGGGGGCCTACAATGAGCAGTTCTTC
V gene: TRBV28; D gene: TRBD1; J gene: TRBJ2-5; clone size: -; CDR3 protein: CASTLQGAPRETQYF; CDR3 DNA: TGTGCCAGCACCTTACAGGGGGCACCGAGAGAGACCCAGTACTTC
V gene: TRBV12-3/TRBV12-4; D gene: -; J gene: TRBJ1-2; clone size: -; CDR3 protein: CATRFSGGAYGYTF; CDR3 DNA: TGTGCCACTCGATTTTCGGGCGGCGCCTATGGCTACACCTTC
V gene: TRBV6-6; D gene: -; J gene: TRBJ2-7; clone size: -; CDR3 protein: CASREPGRNSGYEQYF; CDR3 DNA: TGTGCCAGCAGAGAACCGGGACGCAATTCAGGCTACGAGCAGTACTTC
V gene: TRBV29-1; D gene: -; J gene: TRBJ1-1; clone size: -; CDR3 protein: CSVDPALNTEAFF; CDR3 DNA: TGCAGCGTTGACCCCGCATTGAACACTGAAGCTTTCTTT
V gene: TRBV29-1; D gene: -; J gene: TRBJ2-1; clone size: few; CDR3 protein: CSVERRSSYNEQFF; CDR3 DNA: TGCAGCGTTGAACGCAGGTCCTCCTACAATGAGCAGTTCTTC
V gene: TRBV7-3; D gene: TRBD2; J gene: TRBJ2-3; clone size: -; CDR3 protein: CASSRRAGPQYF; CDR3 DNA: TGTGCCAGCAGCCGAAGAGCGGGGCCGCAGTATTTT
V gene: TRBV6-5; D gene: -; J gene: TRBJ2-4; clone size: few; CDR3 protein: CASSTPLGGAIQYF; CDR3 DNA: TGTGCCAGCAGTACCCCGTTGGGGGGGGCCATTCAGTACTTC
V gene: TRBV7-9; D gene: TRBD2; J gene: TRBJ2-5; clone size: many; CDR3 protein: CASSPGLAGETQYF; CDR3 DNA: TGTGCCAGCAGCCCGGGACTAGCGGGTGAGACCCAGTACTTC
V gene: TRBV28; D gene: TRBD1; J gene: TRBJ1-6; clone size: -; CDR3 protein: CASSGQGAQDSPLHF; CDR3 DNA: TGTGCCAGCAGTGGACAGGGGGCGCAAGATTCACCCCTCCACTTT
V gene: TRBV6-5; D gene: -; J gene: TRBJ2-1; clone size: many; CDR3 protein: CASGRDNSYNEQFF; CDR3 DNA: TGTGCCAGCGGCCGGGACAACTCCTACAATGAGCAGTTCTTC
V gene: TRBV4-3; D gene: TRBD2; J gene: TRBJ2-7; clone size: -; CDR3 protein: CASRSGLATHEQYF; CDR3 DNA: TGCGCCAGCAGATCGGGACTAGCGACCCACGAGCAGTACTTC
V gene: TRBV7-2; D gene: TRBD2; J gene: TRBJ2-3; clone size: -; CDR3 protein: CASSLRAGGDTQYF; CDR3 DNA: TGTGCCAGCAGCTTACGGGCGGGGGGAGATACGCAGTATTTT
V gene: TRBV10-3; D gene: -; J gene: TRBJ1-5; clone size: -; CDR3 protein: CAISDDGTQPQHF; CDR3 DNA: TGTGCCATCAGTGATGACGGGACACAGCCCCAGCATTTT
V gene: TRBV6-6; D gene: -; J gene: TRBJ1-2; clone size: -; CDR3 protein: CASSQQGGSYGYTF; CDR3 DNA: TGTGCCAGCAGCCAACAGGGAGGTAGCTATGGCTACACCTTC
V gene: TRBV7-8; D gene: -; J gene: TRBJ2-1; clone size: few; CDR3 protein: CASSFTGSNEQFF; CDR3 DNA: TGTGCCAGCAGCTTTACAGGGTCCAATGAGCAGTTCTTC
V gene: TRBV11-2; D gene: -; J gene: TRBJ2-7; clone size: few; CDR3 protein: CASSSGLTWGNVYEQYF; CDR3 DNA: TGTGCCAGCAGCTCAGGACTTACATGGGGGAACGTGTACGAGCAGTACTTC
V gene: TRBV12-3/TRBV12-4; D gene: TRBD1; J gene: TRBJ1-1; clone size: few; CDR3 protein: CASSLGQGAFF; CDR3 DNA: TGTGCCAGCAGTCTCGGACAGGGAGCTTTCTTT
V gene: TRBV5-1; D gene: TRBD1; J gene: TRBJ2-7; clone size: -; CDR3 protein: CASSPGQGHSYEQYF; CDR3 DNA: TGCGCCAGCAGCCCAGGACAGGGTCATTCCTACGAGCAGTACTTC
V gene: TRBV7-2; D gene: -; J gene: TRBJ2-1; clone size: -; CDR3 protein: CASSLTGTVLNEQFF; CDR3 DNA: TGTGCCAGCAGCTTAACAGGAACCGTTCTGAATGAGCAGTTCTTC